The clone carrying this TCR beta chain appeared once. Its antigen is undetermined. This record belongs to a study of cytomegalovirus exposure and HLA in healthy donors. General study findings and limits: The authors later found most CMV-associated TCR beta chains appeared HLA-restricted. Across HLA loci, a later analysis found differing TCR association rates, with DRB1 most and HLA-C fewest. Later, an analysis found that common viral pathogens appeared to be linked with several of the most significant clusters. Based on reports, TCR beta sequences accurately predicted HLA-A and HLA-B alleles for most subjects.

It was with 60 Vbeta and 13 Jbeta primers that the PCR ran. The table came from immunoSEQ multiplex PCR; TCRdb's copy has only in-frame clones and leaves some out. The sample has approximately 300,000 clones, almost 85% seen once; the top ten hold about 2%. V lost 6 bases to trimming and J lost 1 base, with 9 bases between them. The CDR3 covers 14 residues. CDR1 LNHNV and CDR2 YYDKDF come from the germline V gene (reference sequence). The V call is TRBV15, the J call TRBJ2-2; D remains ambiguous. Material for sequencing was PBMCs. The TCR sequence derives from a middle-aged woman in good health and CMV-seropositive. In nucleotides, the CDR3 is TGTGCCACCAGATCCCAAAAGAACACCGGGGAGCTGTTTTTT. It encodes CATRSQKNTGELFF.